Below, 19 T cell receptor beta chains from the same sample are listed, as sequenced in a study of spatial heterogeneity in lung cancer. As for time point: sample taken at primary tumor resection. These receptors have no identified antigens. Findings and caveats of the study: Counts of expanded alpha and beta TCRs within tumors tracked the tumor nonsynonymous mutation count.

TCRdb itself ran the 5' RACE reads through MiXCR, one entry per CDR3 protein. The sample records about 9,500 distinct CDR3 sequences, 13% to 15% being singletons. The sequencing here drew on lung tumor tissue, taken at surgery. These receptors all come from a male donor with early-stage non-small cell lung cancer.

Ten or more counts support this clonotype. This beta chain is an off-target read within a library intended for alpha chains, so its frequency means little. This chain links TRBV29-1 with TRBJ2-1, with 8 nucleotides matching TRBD1. J was trimmed by 7 bases and V by 7 bases; bases with no gene match: 12. Germline-derived CDR1 and CDR2 are SQVTM and ANQGSEA. The CDR3 totals 14 residues. CDR3 coding DNA: TGCAGCGCCCCGACAGGGGTGAAGGTGAATGAGCAGTTCTTC. Amino acid sequence: CSAPTGVKVNEQFF.

By its share, this clonotype is medium-sized. This beta chain was picked up by a library intended for alpha chains and is off target, so its count carries little meaning. The chain carries TRBV12-3 or TRBV12-4 and TRBJ2-5; D is perhaps TRBD2 (6 bases). The CDR3 has 13 residues. Trimming removed 6 bases at V and 3 bases at J, with 11 bases between. CDR3 loop: CASRPSGEETQYF. The CDR3 region has the DNA TGTGCCAGCAGGCCCTCGGGGGAAGAGACCCAGTACTTC.

The table lists this clonotype with many counts. This beta chain came through as a stray read in a library set up for alpha chains, and its size says little. The chain employs TRBV12-3 or TRBV12-4 and TRBJ2-3; perhaps TRBD1 as D (5 bases). This CDR3 region has 14 residues. V lost 2 bases, J lost 6 bases, and 12 bases lay in between. The CDR3 loop reads CASSLRLGRDTQYF. CDR3 bases: TGTGCCAGCAGTTTACGGTTGGGGCGGGATACGCAGTATTTT.

This clonotype was recorded many times. This beta chain is off target for a library built for alpha chains, so its abundance means little. CDR3 region: CASSPGVNYGYTF. In DNA form, the CDR3 reads TGTGCCAGCAGCCCAGGAGTCAACTATGGCTACACCTTC. The genes are TRBV7-3 and TRBJ1-2; D ambiguous. Trimming left V 5 bases short and J 2 bases short, with 9 bases between. From germline, CDR1 is SGHTA and CDR2 FQGTGA. This CDR3 comprises 13 residues.

This clonotype was counted at least ten times. A library prepared for alpha chains yielded this beta chain as an off-target read; its size is of little meaning. V is TRBV5-1 and J is TRBJ1-1; tentative D call: TRBD1 (5 bases). Germline CDR1 SGHRS, CDR2 YFSETQ. The V and J ends lost 1 base and 7 bases respectively, with 14 bases between them. This CDR3 is built from 14 residues. The chain's CDR3 is CASSLWGPQLEAFF. In DNA, the CDR3 is TGCGCCAGCAGCTTGTGGGGACCTCAACTTGAAGCTTTCTTT.

This clonotype has a count of ten or more. The size of this beta chain means little, since it is a stray read in a library made for alpha chains. This chain joins TRBV3-1 and TRBJ2-3; 8 bases agree with TRBD2. V shed 2 bases and J 3 bases; nucleotides not matched to a gene: 7. This CDR3 contains 16 residues. CDR1 is LGHDT and CDR2 is YNNKEL in the germline V gene (reference sequence). In nucleotides, the CDR3 is TGTGCCAGCAGCCAACCCTTGAGCGGGAGTACAGATACGCAGTATTTT. As protein: CASSQPLSGSTDTQYF.

In the case of this clonotype: This beta chain appears as a stray read in a library generated for alpha chains; its size is not informative. The chain links TRBV2 to TRBJ1-6; no definite D call. Trimming pared 4 bases from V and 6 bases from J, leaving 7 bases between. Germline-derived CDR1 and CDR2 are SNHLY and FYNNEI. This CDR3 has 13 amino acids. CDR3 in DNA: TGTGCCAGCAGTGCGGAATTTAATTCACCCCTCCACTTT. This gives the protein CASSAEFNSPLHF.

Many counts were recorded for this clonotype. Since it is a stray read in a library aimed at alpha chains, this beta chain has a size that is not meaningful. The rearrangement joins TRBV5-6 to TRBJ2-3; D unresolved. Germline assignment: CDR1 SGHDT and CDR2 YYEEEE. CDR3 size: 13 residues. The germline V and J ends were trimmed by 2 bases and 0 bases, with 4 bases remaining between them. Here the CDR3 reads CASSFSSTDTQYF. CDR3 nucleotide sequence: TGTGCCAGCAGCTTCTCTAGCACAGATACGCAGTATTTT.

With regard to this clonotype: This beta chain is off target for a library built for alpha chains, so its abundance means little. This chain uses TRBV29-1 with TRBJ1-1, with 7 bases fitting TRBD1. Germline V gene lookup returns CDR1 SQVTM and CDR2 ANQGSEA. The CDR3 covers 12 residues. Trimming cost V 4 bases and J 7 bases; bases outside gene matches: 6. CDR3 loop: CSVGQGHGEAFF. In nucleotides, the CDR3 is TGCAGCGTTGGACAGGGCCATGGTGAAGCTTTCTTT.

Judged by abundance, this clonotype is medium-sized (0.01 to 0.1%). This beta chain is off target for a library built for alpha chains, so its abundance means little. The CDR3 sequence is CASGTGNYGYTF. Written as DNA, the CDR3 is TGTGCCAGCGGAACAGGGAACTATGGCTACACCTTC. J is TRBJ1-2 and V is TRBV12-3 or TRBV12-4; a weak D match, TRBD1 (6 bases). Trimming removed 8 bases from V and 2 bases from J, with 9 bases in between. This CDR3 comprises 12 residues.

This clonotype showed up many times. The library was prepared for alpha chains; this beta chain is a stray read, so its frequency means little. This chain links TRBV29-1 with TRBJ2-7; 11 bases map to TRBD1. From germline, CDR1 is SQVTM and CDR2 ANQGSEA. This CDR3 comprises 15 residues. V lost 1 base and J lost 4; bases outside the gene matches: 6. CDR3 sequence reads: CSVEGGTGGLYEQYF. In nucleotides, the CDR3 is TGCAGCGTTGAAGGCGGGACAGGGGGATTGTACGAGCAGTACTTC.

A remark on this clonotype: Because the library targeted alpha chains, this beta chain is an off-target read whose size means little. This CDR3 is CASSLDLAGAGELFF. CDR3 DNA: TGCGCCAGCAGCTTGGATCTAGCGGGAGCTGGGGAGCTGTTTTTT. The chain couples TRBV5-1 to TRBJ2-2; 10 bases fit TRBD2. CDR3 length: 15 amino acids. The germline CDR1 and CDR2 sequences are SGHRS and YFSETQ. V lost 0 bases to trimming and J lost 8 bases; unmatched junction nucleotides: 4.

This clonotype occurred many times. This beta chain was picked up by a library intended for alpha chains and is off target, so its count carries little meaning. V is TRBV29-1 and J is TRBJ1-4; D is perhaps TRBD1 (5 bases). This CDR3 spans 13 amino acids. Germline values: CDR1 SQVTM, CDR2 ANQGSEA. V was cut by 7 bases and J by 9 bases, with 18 bases left in between. This CDR3 is CSALAGHAKKLFF. For the CDR3, the DNA is TGCAGCGCCTTAGCGGGGCATGCTAAAAAACTGTTTTTT. Using reference TRBV29-1 and TRBJ1-4 for the parts outside the CDR3, the full variable domain is SAVISQKPSRDICQRGTSLTIQCQVDSQVTMMFWYRQQPGQSLTLIATANQGSEATYESGFVIDKFPISRPNLTFSTLTVSNMSPEDSSIYLCSALAGHAKKLFFGSGTQLSVL.

There are many counts of this clonotype. This beta chain lies outside the target of a library built for alpha chains; its clone size means little. V usage is TRBV7-8 and J usage is TRBJ2-1; possible D gene TRBD1, 7 bases. The CDR3 has 15 residues. V lost 3 bases, J lost 0 bases, and 9 bases lay in between. Germline CDR1 reads SGHVS; CDR2 reads FQNEAQ. The CDR3 region has the DNA TGTGCCAGCAGCTTCCAGGGGGGCTCCTACAATGAGCAGTTCTTC. This translates into CASSFQGGSYNEQFF. The full variable domain, in which reference TRBV7-8 and TRBJ2-1 provide the parts outside the CDR3, is GAGVSQSPRYKVAKRGQDVALRCDPISGHVSLFWYQQALGQGPEFLTYFQNEAQLDKSGLPSDRFFAERPEGSVSTLKIQRTQQEDSAVYLCASSFQGGSYNEQFFGPGTRLTVL.

Sample share makes this clonotype medium-sized (0.01 to 0.1%). This beta chain came through as a stray read in a library set up for alpha chains, and its size says little. J is TRBJ1-6 and V is TRBV25-1; D ambiguous. V dropped 6 bases and J dropped 8 bases, with 11 bases sitting between them. Per the germline V gene, CDR1 is MGHDK and CDR2 is SYGVNS. This CDR3 spans 13 amino acids. CDR3 sequence: CASRGQDDSPLHF. The CDR3 DNA reads as TGTGCCAGCAGAGGGCAGGATGATTCACCCCTCCACTTT.

Ten or more counts support this clonotype. This beta chain slipped into a library made for alpha chains as a stray read, so its size is not meaningful. The chain uses TRBV18 and TRBJ2-1, with a weak D call TRBD1 (6 bases). This CDR3 region has 14 residues. The germline gives CDR1 KGHSH, CDR2 LQKENI. V lost 3 bases, J lost 9 bases, and 15 bases lay in between. Here the CDR3 DNA reads TGTGCCAGCTCACCTAAGGGCAGGGGCATTGAGCAGTTCTTC. Its translation: CASSPKGRGIEQFF.

Concerning this clonotype: The library was built for alpha chains, so this beta chain is an off-target read and its size means little. The chain combines TRBV7-2 with TRBJ1-1; TRBD1 might be the D (6 bases). Germline CDR1 reads SGHTA; CDR2 reads FQGNSA. This CDR3 is built from 15 residues. Deletions cut 5 bases from V and 5 bases from J, with 18 bases between. For the CDR3, the DNA is TGTGCCAGCAGCCAACTACAGGGCCCGGGGACTGAAGCTTTCTTT. Encoded protein: CASSQLQGPGTEAFF. The entire variable domain, with the rest obtained from reference TRBV7-2 and TRBJ1-1, is as follows: GAGVSQSPSNKVTEKGKDVELRCDPISGHTALYWYRQSLGQGLEFLIYFQGNSAPDKSGLPSDRFSAERTGGSVSTLTIQRTQQEDSAVYLCASSQLQGPGTEAFFGQGTRLTVV.

This clonotype was recorded once. The library was built for alpha chains, so this beta chain is an off-target read and its size means little. The rearrangement joins TRBV29-1 to TRBJ1-2; D ambiguous. The CDR3 sequence is 12 residues long. Germline V gives CDR1 SQVTM, CDR2 ANQGSEA. V lost 1 base and J lost 4, with 7 bases in between. The CDR3 spells CSVEGPGYGYTF. Here the CDR3 DNA reads TGCAGCGTTGAAGGTCCAGGCTATGGCTACACCTTC.

This clonotype occurred many times. A library made for alpha chains picked up this beta chain off target, so its size means little. The chain recombines TRBV9 with TRBJ2-1; 11 nucleotides match TRBD2. CDR3 length: 15 amino acids. Germline values: CDR1 SGDLS, CDR2 YYNGEE. Losses at the gene ends were 4 bases for V and 1 base for J; bases not matched to a gene: 1. The CDR3 loop is CASSTSGSSYNEQFF. CDR3 bases: TGTGCCAGCAGCACTAGCGGGAGTTCCTACAATGAGCAGTTCTTC.